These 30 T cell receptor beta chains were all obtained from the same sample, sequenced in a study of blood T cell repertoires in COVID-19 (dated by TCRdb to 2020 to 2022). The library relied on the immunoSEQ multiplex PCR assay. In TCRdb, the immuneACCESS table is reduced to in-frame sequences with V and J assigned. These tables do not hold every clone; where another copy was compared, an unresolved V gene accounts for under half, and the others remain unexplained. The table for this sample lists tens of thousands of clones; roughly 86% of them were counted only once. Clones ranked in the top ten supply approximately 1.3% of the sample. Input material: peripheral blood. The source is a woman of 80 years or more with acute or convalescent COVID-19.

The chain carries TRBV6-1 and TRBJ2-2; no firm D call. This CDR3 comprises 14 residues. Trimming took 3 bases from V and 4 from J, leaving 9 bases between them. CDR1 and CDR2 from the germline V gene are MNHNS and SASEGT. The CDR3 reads CASSDQVGTGELFF. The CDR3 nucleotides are TGTGCCAGCAGTGACCAGGTGGGCACCGGGGAGCTGTTTTTT.

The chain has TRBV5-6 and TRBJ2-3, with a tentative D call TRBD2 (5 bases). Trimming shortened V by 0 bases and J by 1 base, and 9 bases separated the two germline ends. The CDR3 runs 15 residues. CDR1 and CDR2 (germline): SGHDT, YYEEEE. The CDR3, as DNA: TGTGCCAGCAGCTTGGAGGGAGCCGGCACAGATACGCAGTATTTT. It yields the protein CASSLEGAGTDTQYF.

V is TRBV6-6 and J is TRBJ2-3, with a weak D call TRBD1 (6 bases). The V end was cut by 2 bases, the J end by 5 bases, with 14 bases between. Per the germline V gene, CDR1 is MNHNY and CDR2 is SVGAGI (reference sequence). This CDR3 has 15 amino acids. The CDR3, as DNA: TGTGCCAGCAGTTACGGCTTGGTCAGGGGAGATACGCAGTATTTT. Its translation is CASSYGLVRGDTQYF.

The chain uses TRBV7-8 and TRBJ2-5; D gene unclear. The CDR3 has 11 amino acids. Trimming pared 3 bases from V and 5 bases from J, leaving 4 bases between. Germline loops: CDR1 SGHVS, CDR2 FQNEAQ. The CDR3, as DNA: TGTGCCAGCAGCTTCGGGGAGACCCAGTACTTC. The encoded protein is CASSFGETQYF. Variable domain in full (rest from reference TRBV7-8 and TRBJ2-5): GAGVSQSPRYKVAKRGQDVALRCDPISGHVSLFWYQQALGQGPEFLTYFQNEAQLDKSGLPSDRFFAERPEGSVSTLKIQRTQQEDSAVYLCASSFGETQYFGPGTRLLVL.

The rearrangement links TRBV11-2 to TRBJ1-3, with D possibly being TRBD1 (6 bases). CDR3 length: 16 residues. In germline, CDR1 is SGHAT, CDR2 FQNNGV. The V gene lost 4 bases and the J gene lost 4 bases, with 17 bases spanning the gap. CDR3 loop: CASSSLQGLIGNTIYF. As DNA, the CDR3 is TGTGCCAGCAGCTCGCTTCAGGGGCTTATAGGAAACACCATATATTTT.

CDR3 DNA: TGCGCCAGCAGGCTAGCGGGGGGGATAAGCTCCTACGAGCAGTACTTC. It codes for CASRLAGGISSYEQYF. The genes are TRBV10-2 and TRBJ2-7, with 12 bases fitting TRBD2. This CDR3 comprises 16 residues. The junction had 6 bases not matched to a gene; V was cut back by 6 bases and J by 0 bases. Germline-derived CDR1 and CDR2 are WSHSY and SAAADI.

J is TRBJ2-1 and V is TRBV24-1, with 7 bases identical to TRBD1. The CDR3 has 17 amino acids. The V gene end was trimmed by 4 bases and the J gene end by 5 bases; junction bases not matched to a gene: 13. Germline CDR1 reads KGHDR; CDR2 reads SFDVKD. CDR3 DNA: TGTGCCACCAGTGACCCTTCCCCCGGGACAGCAAACAATGAGCAGTTCTTC. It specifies CATSDPSPGTANNEQFF.

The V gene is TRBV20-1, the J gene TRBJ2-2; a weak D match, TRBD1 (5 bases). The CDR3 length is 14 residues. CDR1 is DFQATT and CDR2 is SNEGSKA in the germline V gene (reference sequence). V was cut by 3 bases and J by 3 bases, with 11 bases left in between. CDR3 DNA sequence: TGCAGTGCTAGTTCAGGGTTTCACACCGGGGAGCTGTTTTTT. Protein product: CSASSGFHTGELFF.

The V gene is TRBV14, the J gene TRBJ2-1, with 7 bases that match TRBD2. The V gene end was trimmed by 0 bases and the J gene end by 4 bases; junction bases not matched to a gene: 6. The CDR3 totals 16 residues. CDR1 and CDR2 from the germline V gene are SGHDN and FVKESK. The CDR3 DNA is TGTGCCAGCAGCCAAGATCTGGGGGGGATGTACAATGAGCAGTTCTTC. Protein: CASSQDLGGMYNEQFF.

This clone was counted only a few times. CDR3 coding DNA: TGTGCCACCAGCAGAGTCAGGGGTTCTGGAAACACCATATATTTT. Its protein is CATSRVRGSGNTIYF. The chain is built from TRBV15 and TRBJ1-3, with TRBD1 as a possible D gene (6 bases). The CDR3 totals 15 residues. In germline, CDR1 is LNHNV, CDR2 YYDKDF (reference sequence). V lost 1 base, J lost 1 base, and 8 bases lay in between.

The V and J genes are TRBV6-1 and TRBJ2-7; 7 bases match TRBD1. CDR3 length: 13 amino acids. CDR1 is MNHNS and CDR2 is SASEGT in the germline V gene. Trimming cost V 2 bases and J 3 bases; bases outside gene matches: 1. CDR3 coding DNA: TGTGCCAGCAGTGAACGGGACAGCTACGAGCAGTACTTC. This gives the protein CASSERDSYEQYF.

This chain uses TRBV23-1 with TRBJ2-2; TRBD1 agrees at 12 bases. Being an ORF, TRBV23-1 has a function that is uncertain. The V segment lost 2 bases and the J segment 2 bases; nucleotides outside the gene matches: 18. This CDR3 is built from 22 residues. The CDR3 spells CASSQIPRRPGTGGENTGELFF. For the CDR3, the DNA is TGCGCCAGCAGTCAAATACCAAGGCGTCCCGGGACAGGGGGCGAAAACACCGGGGAGCTGTTTTTT.

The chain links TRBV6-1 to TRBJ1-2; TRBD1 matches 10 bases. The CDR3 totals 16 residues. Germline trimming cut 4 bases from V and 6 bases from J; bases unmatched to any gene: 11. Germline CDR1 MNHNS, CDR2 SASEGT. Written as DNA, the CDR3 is TGTGCCAGCAGTGCCCCGGGACAGGGGCAAGGGGATGGCTACACCTTC. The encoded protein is CASSAPGQGQGDGYTF.

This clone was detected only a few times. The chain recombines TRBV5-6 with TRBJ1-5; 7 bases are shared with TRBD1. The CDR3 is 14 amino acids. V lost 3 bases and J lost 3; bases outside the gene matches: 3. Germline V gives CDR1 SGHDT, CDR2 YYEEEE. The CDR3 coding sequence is TGTGCCAGCAGCTCGGGACAGTACAATCAGCCCCAGCATTTT. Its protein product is CASSSGQYNQPQHF.

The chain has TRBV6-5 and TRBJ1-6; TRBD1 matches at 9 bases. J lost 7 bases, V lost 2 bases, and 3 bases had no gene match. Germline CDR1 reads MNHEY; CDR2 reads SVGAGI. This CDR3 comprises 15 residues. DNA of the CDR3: TGTGCCAGCAGTTACCGACAGGGGGGGAATTCACCCCTCCACTTT. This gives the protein CASSYRQGGNSPLHF.

CDR3 sequence reads: CASSGGGINTEAFF. Here the CDR3 DNA reads TGCGCCAGCTCGGGGGGAGGGATTAACACTGAAGCTTTCTTT. The genes are TRBV5-1 and TRBJ1-1; D possibly corresponds to TRBD1 (5 bases). Germline V CDR1 and CDR2: SGHRS, YFSETQ. This CDR3 contains 14 residues. Between the trimmed V and J ends, which lost 7 bases and 2 bases, there was a span of 15 bases.

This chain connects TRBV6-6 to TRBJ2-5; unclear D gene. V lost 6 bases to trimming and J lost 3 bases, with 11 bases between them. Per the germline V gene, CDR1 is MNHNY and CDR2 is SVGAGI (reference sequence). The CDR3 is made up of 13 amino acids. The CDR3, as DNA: TGTGCCAGCAGCCTCAGAAGCGAAGAGACCCAGTACTTC. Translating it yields CASSLRSEETQYF.

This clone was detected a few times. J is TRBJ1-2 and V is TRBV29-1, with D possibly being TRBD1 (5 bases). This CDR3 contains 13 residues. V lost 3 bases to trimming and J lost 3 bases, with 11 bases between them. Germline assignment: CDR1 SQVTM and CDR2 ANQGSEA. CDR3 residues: CSVDSREDYGYTF. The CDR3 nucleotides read TGCAGCGTTGACTCCAGGGAGGACTATGGCTACACCTTC.

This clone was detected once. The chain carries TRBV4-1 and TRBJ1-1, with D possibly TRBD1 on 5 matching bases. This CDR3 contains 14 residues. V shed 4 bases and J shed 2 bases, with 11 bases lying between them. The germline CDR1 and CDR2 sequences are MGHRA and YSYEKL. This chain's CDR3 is CASSPLDRNTEAFF. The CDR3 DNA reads TGCGCCAGCAGCCCCCTAGACAGAAACACTGAAGCTTTCTTT.

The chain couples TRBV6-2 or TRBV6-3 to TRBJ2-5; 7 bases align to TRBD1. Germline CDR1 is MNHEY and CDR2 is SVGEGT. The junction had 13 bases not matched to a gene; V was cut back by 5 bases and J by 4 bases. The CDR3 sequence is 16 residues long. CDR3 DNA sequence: TGTGCCAGCAGTACGCTCGACAGGGCTCGGGGAGAGACCCAGTACTTC. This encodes CASSTLDRARGETQYF.

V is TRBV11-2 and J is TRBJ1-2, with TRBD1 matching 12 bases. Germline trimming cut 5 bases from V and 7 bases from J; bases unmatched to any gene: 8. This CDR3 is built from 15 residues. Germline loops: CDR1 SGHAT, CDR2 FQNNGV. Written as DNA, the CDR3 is TGTGCCAGCAGCACTTCCGGGACAGGGGGCCCTGGCTACACCTTC. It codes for CASSTSGTGGPGYTF.

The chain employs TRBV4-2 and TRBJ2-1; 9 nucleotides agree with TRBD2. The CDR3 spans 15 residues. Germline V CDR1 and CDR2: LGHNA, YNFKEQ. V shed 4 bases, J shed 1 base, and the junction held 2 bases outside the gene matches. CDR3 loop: CASSLLAGSYNEQFF. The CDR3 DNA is TGTGCCAGCAGCCTGCTAGCGGGGTCCTACAATGAGCAGTTCTTC.

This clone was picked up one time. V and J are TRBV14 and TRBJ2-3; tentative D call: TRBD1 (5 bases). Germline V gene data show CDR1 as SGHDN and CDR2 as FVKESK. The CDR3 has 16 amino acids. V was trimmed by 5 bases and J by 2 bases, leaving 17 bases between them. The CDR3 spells CASSYRQSLFTDTQYF. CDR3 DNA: TGTGCCAGCAGCTACAGACAGAGCCTATTCACAGATACGCAGTATTTT.

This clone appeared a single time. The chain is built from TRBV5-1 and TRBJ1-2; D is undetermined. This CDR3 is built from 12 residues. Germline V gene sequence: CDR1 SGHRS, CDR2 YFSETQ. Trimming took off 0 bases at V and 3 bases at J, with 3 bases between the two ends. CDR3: CASSLADYGYTF. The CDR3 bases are TGCGCCAGCAGCTTGGCCGACTATGGCTACACCTTC.

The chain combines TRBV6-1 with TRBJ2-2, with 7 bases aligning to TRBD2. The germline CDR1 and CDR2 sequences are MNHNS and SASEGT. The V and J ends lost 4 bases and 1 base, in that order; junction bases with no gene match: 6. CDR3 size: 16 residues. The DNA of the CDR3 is TGTGCCAGCAGTGCTTCTAGCGGTTGGAACACCGGGGAGCTGTTTTTT. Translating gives CASSASSGWNTGELFF.

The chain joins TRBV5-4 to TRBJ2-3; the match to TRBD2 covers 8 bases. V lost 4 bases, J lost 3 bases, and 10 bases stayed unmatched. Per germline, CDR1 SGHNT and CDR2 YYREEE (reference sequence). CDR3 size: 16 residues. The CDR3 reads CASSQVLGGGTDTQYF. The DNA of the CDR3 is TGTGCCAGCAGCCAGGTACTTGGCGGGGGGACAGATACGCAGTATTTT.

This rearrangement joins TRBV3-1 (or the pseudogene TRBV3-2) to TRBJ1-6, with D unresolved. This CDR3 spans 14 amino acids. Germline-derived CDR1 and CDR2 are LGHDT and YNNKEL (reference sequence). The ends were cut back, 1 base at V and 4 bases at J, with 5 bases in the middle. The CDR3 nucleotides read TGTGCCAGCAGCCAAGGCGGGTATAATTCACCCCTCCACTTT. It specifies CASSQGGYNSPLHF.

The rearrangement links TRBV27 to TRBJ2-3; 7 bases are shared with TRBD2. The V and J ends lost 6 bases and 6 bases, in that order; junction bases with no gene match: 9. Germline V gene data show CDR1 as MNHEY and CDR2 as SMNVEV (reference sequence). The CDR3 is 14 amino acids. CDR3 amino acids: CASRISGKGDTQYF. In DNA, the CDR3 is TGTGCCAGCAGGATAAGCGGGAAGGGTGATACGCAGTATTTT.

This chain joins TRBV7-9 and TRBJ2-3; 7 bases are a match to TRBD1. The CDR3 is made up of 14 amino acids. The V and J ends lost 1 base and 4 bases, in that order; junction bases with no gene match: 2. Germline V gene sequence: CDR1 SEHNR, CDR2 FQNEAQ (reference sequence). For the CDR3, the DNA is TGTGCCAGCAGCTTAGATCAGGGGGCAGATACGCAGTATTTT. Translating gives CASSLDQGADTQYF. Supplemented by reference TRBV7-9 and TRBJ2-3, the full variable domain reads DTGVSQNPRHKITKRGQNVTFRCDPISEHNRLYWYRQTLGQGPEFLTYFQNEAQLEKSRLLSDRFSAERPKGSFSTLEIQRTEQGDSAMYLCASSLDQGADTQYFGPGTRLTVL.

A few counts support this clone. The CDR3 is CAISDFMTDTYGYTF. CDR3 in DNA: TGTGCCATCAGTGACTTTATGACAGATACCTATGGCTACACCTTC. This chain connects TRBV10-3 to TRBJ1-2; weak D call: TRBD1 (5 bases). The germline V gene has CDR1 ENHRY and CDR2 SYGVKD. CDR3 length: 15 amino acids. Trimming removed 3 bases at V and 4 bases at J, with 15 bases between.